Here is one T cell receptor beta chain with its context. Antigen unknown. Germline V lookup: CDR1 SGHRS, CDR2 YFSETQ. The CDR3 contains 16 residues. Trimming at V came to 3 bases and at J to 2 bases, leaving 4 bases not matched to a gene. Baseline, cycle 4 day 1, and cycle 7 day 1 were the blood sampling points. This specimen comes from a study of OX40 agonist ivuxolimab in advanced cancers. Overall study context: Dose-escalation patients' cancers were hepatocellular carcinoma, melanoma, renal cell or head and neck cancer.

Generated by immunoSEQ multiplex PCR, the TCRdb table keeps only in-frame clones and is missing some. The sample has 75,000 to 90,000 clones; more than 90% are singletons. Study-wide results and limits: With doses of 0.1 to 3.0 mg/kg, CD4+ and CD8+ blood T cells had undergone clonal expansion by week 6.

This clonotype was obtained from an adult with an advanced solid tumor such as melanoma, head and neck, liver or kidney cancer. This chain uses TRBV5-1 with TRBJ2-7, with 14 bases fitting TRBD2. The sequences come from CD4+ or CD8+ T cells sorted from blood, collected in a trial of the OX40 agonist ivuxolimab. The CDR3 DNA reads as TGCGCCAGCAGCTCCGGACTAGCGGGGGGAACCTACGAGCAGTACTTC. Translation: CASSSGLAGGTYEQYF.